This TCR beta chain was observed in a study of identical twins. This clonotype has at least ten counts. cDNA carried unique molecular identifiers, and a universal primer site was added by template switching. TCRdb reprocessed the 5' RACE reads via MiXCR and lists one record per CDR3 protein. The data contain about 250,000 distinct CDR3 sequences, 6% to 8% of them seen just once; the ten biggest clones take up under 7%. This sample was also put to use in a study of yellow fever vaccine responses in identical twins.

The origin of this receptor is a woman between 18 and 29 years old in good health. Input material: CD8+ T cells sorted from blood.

The CDR3 DNA reads TGTGCCAGCAGTGAAGTTACAGGGCCTTTCCAAGAGACCCAGTACTTC. Its translation: CASSEVTGPFQETQYF. The gene calls are TRBV6-1 and TRBJ2-5; TRBD1 is a possible D gene (6 bases). Trimming stripped 1 base from V and 1 base from J, with 13 bases between. The germline gives CDR1 MNHNS, CDR2 SASEGT. CDR3 length equals 16 residues.